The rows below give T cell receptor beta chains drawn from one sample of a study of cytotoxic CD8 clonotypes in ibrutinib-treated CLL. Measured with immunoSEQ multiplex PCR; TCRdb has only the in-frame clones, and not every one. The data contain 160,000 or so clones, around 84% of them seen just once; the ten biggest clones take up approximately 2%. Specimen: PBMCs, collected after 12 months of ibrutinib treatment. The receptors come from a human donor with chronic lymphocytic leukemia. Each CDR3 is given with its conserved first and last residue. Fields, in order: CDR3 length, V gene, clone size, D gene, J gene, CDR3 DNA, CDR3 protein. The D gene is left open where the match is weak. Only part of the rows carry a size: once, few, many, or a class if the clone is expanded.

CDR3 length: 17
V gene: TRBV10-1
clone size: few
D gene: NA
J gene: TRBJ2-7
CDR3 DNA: TGCGCCAGCAGTCCGGTTTGTGAGCGGGTCGGCTCCTACGAGCAGTACTTC
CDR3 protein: CASSPVCERVGSYEQYF

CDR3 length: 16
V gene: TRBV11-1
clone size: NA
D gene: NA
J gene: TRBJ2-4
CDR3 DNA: TGTGCCAGCAGCTTCCTCCTAGGAGGAACCAAAAACATTCAGTACTTC
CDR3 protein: CASSFLLGGTKNIQYF

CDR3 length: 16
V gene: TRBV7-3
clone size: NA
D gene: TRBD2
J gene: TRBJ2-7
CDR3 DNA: TGTGCCAGCAGCTTAACTGGGACTAGCAGCTCCTACGAGCAGTACTTC
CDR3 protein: CASSLTGTSSSYEQYF

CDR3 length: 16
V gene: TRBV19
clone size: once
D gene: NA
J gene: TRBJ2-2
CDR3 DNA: TGTGCCAGTACCCCCCTGGGGGAGGCCCACACCGGGGAGCTGTTTTTT
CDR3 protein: CASTPLGEAHTGELFF

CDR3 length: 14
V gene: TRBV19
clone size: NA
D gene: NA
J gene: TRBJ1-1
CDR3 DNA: TGTGCCAGTAGTATTCTTGACAAGAGGACTGAAGCTTTCTTT
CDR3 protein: CASSILDKRTEAFF

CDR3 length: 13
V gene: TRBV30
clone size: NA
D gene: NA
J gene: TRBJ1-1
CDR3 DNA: TGTGCCTCGAAGGTGGTCAGGAACACTGAAGCTTTCTTT
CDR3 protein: CASKVVRNTEAFF

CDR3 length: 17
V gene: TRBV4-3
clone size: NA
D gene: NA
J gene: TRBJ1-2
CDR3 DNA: TGCGCCAGCAGTCCAAATCGGGGCAGGGTAACATATGATGGCTACACCTTC
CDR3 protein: CASSPNRGRVTYDGYTF

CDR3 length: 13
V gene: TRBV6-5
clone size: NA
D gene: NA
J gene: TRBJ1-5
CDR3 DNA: TGTGCCAGCAGCTTCCTTAGCAATCAGCCCCAGCATTTT
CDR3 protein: CASSFLSNQPQHF

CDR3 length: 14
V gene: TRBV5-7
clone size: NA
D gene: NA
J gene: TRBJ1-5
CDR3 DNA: TGTGCCAGCAGTTCTGACGGGGCCAATCAGCCCCAGCATTTT
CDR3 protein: CASSSDGANQPQHF

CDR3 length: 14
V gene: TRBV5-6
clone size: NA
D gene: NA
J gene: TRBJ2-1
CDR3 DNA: TGTGCCAGCAGCTTGGAAGGTGTCGGAAGTGAGCAGTTCTTC
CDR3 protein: CASSLEGVGSEQFF

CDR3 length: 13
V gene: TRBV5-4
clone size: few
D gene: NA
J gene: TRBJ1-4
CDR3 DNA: TGTGCCAGCAGCCGAAAAGATACTGAAAAACTGTTTTTT
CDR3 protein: CASSRKDTEKLFF

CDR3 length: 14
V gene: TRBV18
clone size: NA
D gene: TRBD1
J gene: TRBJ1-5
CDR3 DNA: TGTGCCAGCTCACCCCAGGGGGGAGGTCAGCCCCAGCATTTT
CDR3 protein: CASSPQGGGQPQHF

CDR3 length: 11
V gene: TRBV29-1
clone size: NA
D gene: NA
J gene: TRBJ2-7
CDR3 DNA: TGCAGCGTTGAAGAAGGGGAGGAGCAGTACTTC
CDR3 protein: CSVEEGEEQYF

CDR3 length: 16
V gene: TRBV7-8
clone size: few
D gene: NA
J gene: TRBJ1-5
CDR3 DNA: TGTGCCAGCAGCTTAGGGGGGGGACAAAGAGGTCAGCCCCAGCATTTT
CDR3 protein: CASSLGGGQRGQPQHF

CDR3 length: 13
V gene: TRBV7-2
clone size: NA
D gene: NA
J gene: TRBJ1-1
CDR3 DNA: TGTGCCAGCAGCCCGTTTGGGGGCACTGAAGCTTTCTTT
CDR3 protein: CASSPFGGTEAFF

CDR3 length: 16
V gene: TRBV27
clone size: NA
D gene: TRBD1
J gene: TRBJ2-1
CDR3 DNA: TGTGCCAGCAGTTTGGAGGGACAGGGGGCTTACAATGAGCAGTTCTTC
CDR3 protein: CASSLEGQGAYNEQFF

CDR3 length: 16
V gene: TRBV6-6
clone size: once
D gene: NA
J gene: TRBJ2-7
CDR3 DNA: TGTGCCAGCAGTTATATGGCCTCTTCAAGGTCCTACGAGCAGTACTTC
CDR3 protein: CASSYMASSRSYEQYF

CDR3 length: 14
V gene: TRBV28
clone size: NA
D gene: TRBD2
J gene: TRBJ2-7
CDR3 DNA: TGTGCCAGCAGCCCCGAGGCGGGGGCCTACGAGCAGTACTTC
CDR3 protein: CASSPEAGAYEQYF

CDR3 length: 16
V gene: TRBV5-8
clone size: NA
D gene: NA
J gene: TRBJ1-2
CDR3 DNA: TGTGCCAGCAGACTAGCGGGCCAGGGTCAGGGCTATGGCTACACCTTC
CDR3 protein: CASRLAGQGQGYGYTF

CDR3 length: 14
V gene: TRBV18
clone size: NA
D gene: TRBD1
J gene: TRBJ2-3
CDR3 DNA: TGTGCCACTGAGGGGGCTGTCGGCACAGATACGCAGTATTTT
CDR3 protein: CATEGAVGTDTQYF

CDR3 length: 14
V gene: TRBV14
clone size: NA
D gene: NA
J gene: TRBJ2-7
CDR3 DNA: TGTGCCAGCAGCCCCGCGACGGGAATCTACGAGCAGTACTTC
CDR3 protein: CASSPATGIYEQYF

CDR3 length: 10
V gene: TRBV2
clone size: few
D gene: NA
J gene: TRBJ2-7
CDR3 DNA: TGTGCCAGCTCCACGGGCGAGCAGTACTTC
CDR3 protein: CASSTGEQYF

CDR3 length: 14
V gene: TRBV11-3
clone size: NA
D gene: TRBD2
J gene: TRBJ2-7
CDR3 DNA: TGTGCCAGCAGCTTTGGGAGGGGATTCGACGAGCAGTACTTC
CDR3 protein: CASSFGRGFDEQYF